The rows below give T cell receptor beta chains drawn from one sample of a study of shared clonotypes between healthy human individuals. Only in-frame clones appear in the TCRdb table, and some are missing; sequencing was by immunoSEQ multiplex PCR. This repertoire shows millions of clones, 93% found once; its top ten account for roughly 1.8%. The sequenced sample consisted of naive CD8+ T cells from PBMCs. These receptors were obtained from a young man in good health. Some clones in this sample may be carry-over from other donors' samples. Both conserved end residues are part of each CDR3. A D gene is named only where the DNA matches it firmly. Only some rows state a clone size, as once, few, many or a class for expanded clones.

size,V,D,J,CDR3,DNA
NA,TRBV28,TRBD2,TRBJ2-7,CASSGSSGISFEQYF,TGTGCCAGCAGTGGCTCTAGCGGGATTAGTTTCGAGCAGTACTTC
NA,TRBV15,TRBD1,TRBJ2-7,CATSIPGQGGIEQYF,TGTGCCACCAGCATCCCCGGACAGGGGGGGATCGAGCAGTACTTC
NA,TRBV6-6,NA,TRBJ1-1,CASSYERIEAFF,TGTGCCAGCAGTTACGAGCGGATTGAAGCTTTCTTT
once,TRBV7-9,TRBD2,TRBJ2-1,CASSPPGRRSYNEQFF,TGTGCCAGCAGCCCTCCCGGGAGGAGGTCCTACAATGAGCAGTTCTTC
NA,TRBV4-1,TRBD2,TRBJ2-1,CASARREGNNEQFF,TGCGCCAGCGCCCGGCGGGAGGGAAACAATGAGCAGTTCTTC
once,TRBV5-6,NA,TRBJ1-2,CASSPQGSAWYGYTF,TGTGCCAGCAGCCCACAGGGTTCCGCTTGGTATGGCTACACCTTC
NA,TRBV27,NA,TRBJ2-7,CASSPLVRGPDEQYF,TGTGCCAGCAGTCCGCTGGTACGGGGGCCCGACGAGCAGTACTTC
NA,TRBV6-7,NA,TRBJ2-5,CASGLGQETQYF,TGTGCCAGCGGGTTAGGGCAAGAGACCCAGTACTTC
NA,TRBV2,NA,TRBJ2-1,CASSDPDSPSYNEQFF,TGTGCCAGCAGCGACCCGGACAGCCCCTCCTACAATGAGCAGTTCTTC
once,TRBV27,NA,TRBJ2-2,CASSSNPGELFF,TGTGCCAGCAGTTCCAATCCCGGGGAGCTGTTTTTT
once,TRBV19,NA,TRBJ2-2,CASSITPGTGELFF,TGTGCCAGTAGTATAACCCCCGGGACCGGGGAGCTGTTTTTT
NA,TRBV7-9,NA,TRBJ2-2,CASSVGTDYTGELFF,TGTGCCAGCAGCGTCGGAACAGACTACACCGGGGAGCTGTTTTTT
NA,TRBV6-6,TRBD2,TRBJ2-4,CASSSGLADQKNIQYF,TGTGCCAGCAGCTCGGGACTAGCGGACCAAAAAAACATTCAGTACTTC
NA,TRBV29-1,NA,TRBJ1-2,CSVEDTGPDYGYTF,TGCAGCGTTGAGGACACCGGCCCGGACTATGGCTACACCTTC
NA,TRBV28,NA,TRBJ2-2,CASSLTGLGTGELFF,TGTGCCAGCAGCTTAACGGGACTGGGGACCGGGGAGCTGTTTTTT
NA,TRBV7-6,TRBD2,TRBJ2-3,CASSQLLIAGGPDTQYF,TGTGCCAGCAGCCAACTCCTGATAGCGGGAGGGCCGGATACGCAGTATTTT
NA,TRBV4-1,NA,TRBJ2-7,CASSQLAASSYEQYF,TGCGCCAGCAGTCAGTTAGCGGCATCCTCCTACGAGCAGTACTTC
NA,TRBV5-6,NA,TRBJ2-6,CASTHGAAGANVLTF,TGTGCCAGCACCCATGGGGCGGCTGGGGCCAACGTCCTGACTTTC
NA,TRBV4-3,NA,TRBJ2-5,CASSQDRGPRETQYF,TGCGCCAGCAGCCAAGATCGGGGGCCCCGGGAGACCCAGTACTTC
NA,TRBV28,TRBD1,TRBJ2-5,CASSPGGEGETQYF,TGTGCCAGCAGTCCAGGGGGCGAGGGGGAGACCCAGTACTTC
few,TRBV5-1,NA,TRBJ1-1,CASSGGNTEAFF,TGCGCCAGCAGTGGGGGGAACACTGAAGCTTTCTTT
NA,TRBV27,TRBD1,TRBJ1-4,CASRATGTGDEKLFF,TGTGCCAGCAGGGCAACCGGGACAGGGGATGAAAAACTGTTTTTT
once,TRBV2,NA,TRBJ2-7,CASRLDGSALTYEQYF,TGTGCCAGCAGGCTAGATGGGAGTGCCCTTACCTACGAGCAGTACTTC
NA,TRBV19,NA,TRBJ1-2,CASTPEGGNYGYTF,TGTGCCAGTACACCGGAGGGAGGGAACTATGGCTACACCTTC
NA,TRBV15,NA,TRBJ1-1,CATSRTSNTEAFF,TGTGCCACCAGCAGGACATCTAACACTGAAGCTTTCTTT
once,TRBV9,NA,TRBJ2-3,CASSTNWNTQYF,TGTGCCAGCAGCACCAATTGGAATACGCAGTATTTT
NA,TRBV27,NA,TRBJ2-1,CASSSRGREVYNEQFF,TGTGCCAGCAGTTCCAGGGGACGGGAGGTCTACAATGAGCAGTTCTTC
NA,TRBV6-6,NA,TRBJ2-5,CASSYFQTYQETQYF,TGTGCCAGCAGTTACTTCCAAACTTACCAAGAGACCCAGTACTTC
NA,TRBV11-2,NA,TRBJ2-1,CASSLSGRSSYNEQFF,TGTGCCAGCAGCCTTAGCGGTAGAAGCTCCTACAATGAGCAGTTCTTC
NA,TRBV6-1,NA,TRBJ2-1,CASSQLAAQYNEQFF,TGTGCCAGCAGTCAGCTAGCAGCTCAGTACAATGAGCAGTTCTTC
few,TRBV7-3,NA,TRBJ1-3,CANRGSGNTIYF,TGTGCCAACCGTGGGTCTGGAAACACCATATATTTT
NA,TRBV5-1,TRBD1,TRBJ1-5,CASIMGRDRGLYSNQPQHF,TGCGCCAGCATAATGGGCCGGGACAGGGGATTATATAGCAATCAGCCCCAGCATTTT
NA,TRBV27,TRBD2,TRBJ2-1,CASSLSLAGGPRFF,TGTGCCAGCAGTTTATCGCTAGCGGGAGGGCCACGGTTCTTC
NA,TRBV29-1,NA,TRBJ2-5,CSVVPGPYQTQYF,TGCAGCGTTGTTCCTGGGCCGTATCAGACCCAGTACTTC
NA,TRBV25-1,TRBD1,TRBJ2-5,CASSESWGRGIEETQYF,TGTGCCAGCAGTGAATCATGGGGCAGGGGGATCGAAGAGACCCAGTACTTC
NA,TRBV4-1,NA,TRBJ1-3,CASSQLNTIYF,TGCGCCAGCAGCCAGCTAAACACCATATATTTT
NA,TRBV19,NA,TRBJ1-3,CASSLAWEGSGNTIYF,TGTGCCAGTTCCCTCGCCTGGGAAGGCTCTGGAAACACCATATATTTT
NA,TRBV28,TRBD1,TRBJ2-7,CASSQGQGFYEQYF,TGTGCCAGCAGCCAGGGACAGGGTTTCTACGAGCAGTACTTC
NA,TRBV28,NA,TRBJ1-2,CASSLDRSGGRLGYTF,TGTGCCAGCAGTTTGGACCGGAGCGGAGGGCGGCTTGGCTACACCTTC
NA,TRBV6-5,NA,TRBJ2-1,CASSSGLYNEQFF,TGTGCCAGCAGTTCCGGACTGTACAATGAGCAGTTCTTC
once,TRBV10-1,TRBD1,TRBJ1-1,CASSESRIGGKDTEAFF,TGCGCCAGCAGTGAATCAAGAATAGGGGGCAAGGACACTGAAGCTTTCTTT
NA,TRBV15,NA,TRBJ2-7,CATSRGGGPTYEQYF,TGTGCCACCAGCAGAGGTGGCGGGCCGACCTACGAGCAGTACTTC
NA,TRBV29-1,NA,TRBJ1-2,CSVRETALTLYGYTF,TGCAGCGTTAGGGAGACAGCCCTCACTCTCTATGGCTACACCTTC
once,TRBV6-6,NA,TRBJ2-7,CASRGLGEQYF,TGTGCCAGCAGGGGCCTCGGGGAGCAGTACTTC
NA,TRBV6-5,NA,TRBJ1-1,CASSSQLNTEAFF,TGTGCCAGCAGTTCCCAGTTGAACACTGAAGCTTTCTTT
NA,TRBV7-2,NA,TRBJ2-7,CASSSFDIYEQYF,TGTGCCAGCAGTTCCTTCGACATCTACGAGCAGTACTTC
NA,TRBV10-2,TRBD2,TRBJ2-4,CASRLAGGQNIQYF,TGCGCCAGCCGACTAGCGGGAGGCCAAAACATTCAGTACTTC
NA,TRBV10-3,NA,TRBJ1-5,CAISGVWEGSNQPQHF,TGTGCCATCAGCGGGGTCTGGGAGGGTAGCAATCAGCCCCAGCATTTT
once,TRBV27,NA,TRBJ2-1,CASSLIGSAYYNEQFF,TGTGCCAGCAGTTTAATAGGCTCCGCATACTACAATGAGCAGTTCTTC
NA,TRBV4-3,NA,TRBJ2-1,CASSQVWHEQFF,TGCGCCAGCAGCCAAGTATGGCATGAGCAGTTCTTC
NA,TRBV27,NA,TRBJ1-4,CASSYRATNEKLFF,TGTGCCAGCAGTTATCGGGCAACTAATGAAAAACTGTTTTTT
NA,TRBV5-1,NA,TRBJ2-7,CASSEGSLYEQYF,TGCGCCAGCAGCGAGGGTTCCCTCTACGAGCAGTACTTC
once,TRBV27,NA,TRBJ2-7,CASSLDRSPAYEQYF,TGTGCCAGCAGTTTAGACAGGTCGCCAGCCTACGAGCAGTACTTC
NA,TRBV19,TRBD1,TRBJ2-3,CASSDRDRGLRYF,TGTGCCAGTAGTGACCGGGACAGGGGGCTGCGGTATTTT
NA,TRBV27,TRBD2,TRBJ2-3,CASSLQTSGLTDTQYF,TGTGCCAGCAGTTTACAAACTAGCGGGCTCACAGATACGCAGTATTTT
once,TRBV27,TRBD1,TRBJ2-1,CASSFGEGAVNNEQFF,TGTGCCAGCAGTTTCGGAGAGGGGGCAGTAAACAATGAGCAGTTCTTC